A single sample is the source of the 13 T cell receptor beta chains below, sequenced in a study of T cells in pancreatic ductal adenocarcinoma. Sequencing was performed with immunoSEQ multiplex PCR; in TCRdb, only in-frame clones are kept and a portion is missing. The repertoire has over 85,000 clones, around 96% of them found once; the top ten carry about 3.4%. The selected patients with pancreatic ductal adenocarcinoma had surgery but no neoadjuvant therapy. The sample was PBMCs. These receptor sequences come from a human donor with pancreatic ductal adenocarcinoma.

The gene calls are TRBV7-7 and TRBJ2-1; D is possibly TRBD2 (12 bases). CDR3 length equals 17 residues. The V and J ends lost 8 bases and 9 bases respectively, with 29 bases between them. Germline lookup yields CDR1 SSHAT and CDR2 FNYEAQ (reference sequence). This chain's CDR3 is CASSDRGRLAGVGEQFF. The CDR3, as DNA: TGTGCCAGCTCGGACAGGGGGCGACTAGCGGGAGTCGGTGAGCAGTTCTTC.

The chain joins TRBV2 to TRBJ2-7; the match to TRBD2 covers 7 bases. The germline V gene encodes CDR1 SNHLY and CDR2 FYNNEI. With 6 bases clipped from V and 3 bases from J, the junction kept 14 bases outside the gene matches. The CDR3 is 16 amino acids. The CDR3 reads CASSPPTLREYYEQYF. For the CDR3, the DNA is TGTGCCAGCAGCCCGCCTACCTTGCGGGAGTACTACGAGCAGTACTTC.

The chain carries TRBV5-4 and TRBJ2-3; the match to TRBD2 covers 9 bases. The CDR3 has 15 residues. Germline trimming cut 4 bases from V and 1 base from J; bases unmatched to any gene: 4. Germline CDR1 and CDR2: SGHNT and YYREEE (reference sequence). This CDR3 reads CASSPSGGRTDTQYF. In DNA form, the CDR3 reads TGTGCCAGCAGCCCAAGCGGGGGGCGCACAGATACGCAGTATTTT.

The chain has TRBV7-9 and TRBJ2-3; perhaps TRBD2 as D (5 bases). This CDR3 has 14 amino acids. The V end was cut by 1 base, the J end by 5 bases, with 10 bases between. The germline V gene encodes CDR1 SEHNR and CDR2 FQNEAQ (reference sequence). The DNA of the CDR3 is TGTGCCAGCAGCTTAGTGGACGGGATAGATACGCAGTATTTT. It translates to CASSLVDGIDTQYF.

The gene calls are TRBV7-8 and TRBJ1-1; 9 nucleotides agree with TRBD1. J lost 6 bases, V lost 2 bases, and 16 bases had no gene match. Per the germline V gene, CDR1 is SGHVS and CDR2 is FQNEAQ. The CDR3 consists of 18 residues. The CDR3 region is CASSLSQEGTGFWAEAFF. In DNA, the CDR3 is TGTGCCAGCAGCTTATCCCAGGAAGGGACAGGGTTTTGGGCTGAAGCTTTCTTT.

The rearrangement uses TRBV5-1 and TRBJ2-7, with 10 bases fitting TRBD2. The CDR3 covers 14 residues. In germline, CDR1 is SGHRS, CDR2 YFSETQ. The J segment lost 6 bases and the V segment lost 4 bases, leaving 7 bases of the junction unmatched. CDR3: CASSISGTSAEQYF. CDR3 bases: TGCGCCAGCAGCATCTCCGGGACTAGCGCCGAGCAGTACTTC.

The gene calls are TRBV6-1 and TRBJ1-1, with D possibly being TRBD1 (6 bases). The V gene's germline CDR1 is MNHNS and CDR2 SASEGT. V dropped 5 bases and J dropped 1 base, with 11 bases sitting between them. The CDR3 loop spans 14 amino acids. CDR3 nucleotides: TGTGCCAGCAGTACAGGGTTGGCGAACACTGAAGCTTTCTTT. Encoded protein: CASSTGLANTEAFF.

The J gene is TRBJ2-2, the V gene TRBV7-3, with D perhaps TRBD1 (8 bases). The germline CDR1 and CDR2 sequences are SGHTA and FQGTGA. CDR3 length equals 12 residues. The V end was cut by 4 bases, the J end by 15 bases, with 15 bases between. The CDR3 is CASSSGQGGLFF. CDR3 in DNA: TGTGCCAGCAGCTCCGGACAGGGAGGGTTGTTTTTT.

The V call is TRBV18, the J call TRBJ2-1; possibly TRBD2 for D (5 bases). The length of the CDR3 is 14 residues. Trimming left V 2 bases short and J 6 bases short, with 11 bases between. In germline, CDR1 is KGHSH, CDR2 LQKENI. Here the CDR3 DNA reads TGTGCCAGCTCACCAGCACTAGTGCGCAATGAGCAGTTCTTC. Its protein product is CASSPALVRNEQFF.

The rearrangement links TRBV7-3 to TRBJ2-7; tentatively, D is TRBD2 (6 bases). V lost 4 bases to trimming and J lost 0 bases, with 13 bases between them. Germline CDR1 SGHTA, CDR2 FQGTGA. The CDR3 covers 15 residues. The CDR3 nucleotides read TGTGCCAGCAGCTCCCGGGACTTAAGCTCCTACGAGCAGTACTTC. It specifies CASSSRDLSSYEQYF.

As concerns this clone: The same CDR3 also results from other DNA sequences found in this sample. This rearrangement joins TRBV11-2 to TRBJ2-1; D unresolved. Per the germline V gene, CDR1 is SGHAT and CDR2 is FQNNGV. Trimming removed 1 base at V and 8 bases at J, with 6 bases between. The CDR3 runs to 12 residues. The CDR3 sequence: CASSLGGHEQFF. The CDR3 region has the DNA TGTGCCAGCAGCTTAGGAGGCCATGAGCAGTTCTTC.

The chain uses TRBV29-1 and TRBJ1-4; TRBD1 aligns across 9 bases. From germline, CDR1 is SQVTM and CDR2 ANQGSEA. The trim removed 5 bases at V and 2 bases at J, leaving 6 bases unmatched. This CDR3 comprises 15 residues. CDR3 residues: CSVSGTGKTNEKLFF. The CDR3 DNA reads as TGCAGCGTTTCCGGGACAGGGAAGACTAATGAAAAACTGTTTTTT.

CDR3 in amino acids: CASSSSSVFPGRGPNIQYF. The CDR3 DNA is TGTGCCAGCAGTTCATCAAGCGTGTTTCCCGGGAGGGGACCGAACATTCAGTACTTC. The chain employs TRBV27 and TRBJ2-4; 8 bases fit TRBD2. The ends lost 4 bases at V and 7 bases at J; junction bases unmatched: 21. CDR3 length: 19 amino acids. CDR1 MNHEY and CDR2 SMNVEV come from the germline V gene (reference sequence).